Listed here are 26 T cell receptor beta chains from one sample, sequenced in a study of vaccination and CD4 T cells after COVID-19. Treatment of the sample: approximately 11-day PBMC culture with coronavirus spike peptide pools or control peptides (ViraFEST assay). Their specific antigens are unknown. Sequencing of cultured CD4+ T cell DNA used the Oncomine TCR Beta short-read assay. Each CDR3 protein gets one entry after TCRdb re-called the PCR reads with MiXCR. The sample yields 11,000 or so distinct CDR3 sequences, about 53% seen once. Sequencing was performed on CD4+ T cells from blood, cultured in vitro. These receptors were collected from a human donor who had recovered from COVID-19.

The V gene is TRBV28, the J gene TRBJ2-2, with unresolved D. Germline values: CDR1 MDHEN, CDR2 SYDVKM. V dropped 5 bases and J dropped 0 bases, with 10 bases sitting between them. CDR3 length: 15 amino acids. CDR3: CASSVGGANTGELFF. In nucleotides, the CDR3 is TGTGCCAGCAGTGTGGGTGGTGCGAACACCGGGGAGCTGTTTTTT. Supplemented by reference TRBV28 and TRBJ2-2, the full variable domain reads DVKVTQSSRYLVKRTGEKVFLECVQDMDHENMFWYRQDPGLGLRLIYFSYDVKMKEKGDIPEGYSVSREKKERFSLILESASTNQTSMYLCASSVGGANTGELFFGEGSRLTVL.

This clonotype was seen only once. In DNA, the CDR3 is TGTGCCAGCAGCTTAGAGAATGAGCAGTTCTTC. This gives the protein CASSLENEQFF. The chain couples TRBV11-2 to TRBJ2-1; no firm D call. Trimming cost V 0 bases and J 7 bases, with 1 base left between them. The germline V gene encodes CDR1 SGHAT and CDR2 FQNNGV. The CDR3 runs 11 residues.

The chain uses TRBV30 and TRBJ1-5, with D hard to call. Trimming took off 5 bases at V and 0 bases at J, with 8 bases between the two ends. Germline V CDR1 and CDR2: GTSNPN, SVGIG (reference sequence). The CDR3 covers 13 residues. This chain's CDR3 is CAWGRNSNQPQHF. CDR3 nucleotide sequence: TGTGCCTGGGGTCGTAATAGCAATCAGCCCCAGCATTTT.

The chain employs TRBV4-2 and TRBJ1-2; no firm D call. The CDR3 spans 16 residues. The germline V gene encodes CDR1 LGHNA and CDR2 YNFKEQ. Trimming stripped 1 base from V and 1 base from J, with 13 bases between. For the CDR3, the DNA is TGTGCCAGCAGCCAAGTGGGCACTCCGCTTAACTATGGCTACACCTTC. It yields the protein CASSQVGTPLNYGYTF.

The chain combines TRBV28 with TRBJ2-1; 7 positions agree with TRBD1. The V gene's germline CDR1 is MDHEN and CDR2 SYDVKM. This CDR3 is 12 amino acids long. Germline trimming cut 5 bases from V and 8 bases from J; bases unmatched to any gene: 3. Here the CDR3 DNA reads TGTGCCAGCAGTCGACAGGGCCATGAGCAGTTCTTC. It codes for CASSRQGHEQFF.

V and J are TRBV20-1 and TRBJ1-5; 8 nucleotides line up with TRBD1. Germline loops: CDR1 DFQATT, CDR2 SNEGSKA (reference sequence). This CDR3 region has 12 residues. Losses at the gene ends were 4 bases for V and 5 bases for J; bases not matched to a gene: 1. CDR3 coding DNA: TGCAGTGCTAAACAGGGGGATCAGCCCCAGCATTTT. Translation: CSAKQGDQPQHF.

V and J are TRBV6-2 or TRBV6-3 and TRBJ2-1, with a possible D match to TRBD1 (5 bases). V was trimmed by 5 bases and J by 2 bases, leaving 7 bases between them. The CDR3 is 13 amino acids. The V gene's germline CDR1 is MNHEY and CDR2 SVGEGT. DNA of the CDR3: TGTGCCAGCAGTCAGGACACCTACAATGAGCAGTTCTTC. It encodes CASSQDTYNEQFF.

The chain uses TRBV7-2 and TRBJ2-7; 7 bases map to TRBD1. With 3 bases clipped from V and 1 base from J, the junction kept 3 bases outside the gene matches. This CDR3 has 14 residues. CDR1 SGHTA and CDR2 FQGNSA come from the germline V gene. The CDR3 region has the DNA TGTGCCAGCAGCTTTTGGGACAGTTCCTACGAGCAGTACTTC. Translated: CASSFWDSSYEQYF.

This CDR3 reads CSAYQAGGPPYEQYF. For the CDR3, the DNA is TGCAGTGCATATCAAGCGGGAGGACCCCCCTACGAGCAGTACTTC. V is TRBV20-1 and J is TRBJ2-7; TRBD2 aligns across 9 bases. J gave up 2 bases and V 6 bases, and 11 bases lay outside the gene matches. Germline CDR1 is DFQATT and CDR2 is SNEGSKA (reference sequence). This CDR3 has 15 residues.

The chain combines TRBV6-2 or TRBV6-3 with TRBJ2-3; 9 bases agree with TRBD2. Per the germline V gene, CDR1 is MNHEY and CDR2 is SVGEGT. The CDR3 runs to 14 residues. V lost 6 bases and J lost 1; bases outside the gene matches: 2. CDR3: CASSVAGGTDTQYF. The CDR3 bases are TGTGCCAGCAGCGTAGCGGGAGGCACAGATACGCAGTATTTT.

V is TRBV20-1 and J is TRBJ2-2; 11 bases are shared with TRBD1. V lost 6 bases to trimming and J lost 8 bases; unmatched junction nucleotides: 11. The germline gives CDR1 DFQATT, CDR2 SNEGSKA (reference sequence). This CDR3 contains 15 residues. In DNA form, the CDR3 reads TGCAGTGCCTTGACCGGGACAGGGGGTCAAGGGGAGCTGTTTTTT. It yields the protein CSALTGTGGQGELFF.

J is TRBJ2-2 and V is TRBV6-5; no clear D. The CDR3 runs to 14 residues. Trimming took 3 bases from V and 3 from J, leaving 8 bases between them. CDR1 and CDR2 from the germline V gene are MNHEY and SVGAGI. In nucleotides, the CDR3 is TGTGCCAGCAGTTATCGACTGGACACCGGGGAGCTGTTTTTT. Translating it yields CASSYRLDTGELFF.

This chain connects TRBV12-3 or TRBV12-4 to TRBJ1-1; TRBD1 agrees at 7 bases. The V segment lost 1 base and the J segment 7 bases; nucleotides outside the gene matches: 3. The length of the CDR3 is 13 residues. DNA of the CDR3: TGTGCCAGCAGTTTAGGGAGGACAGGTGAAGCTTTCTTT. Translating gives CASSLGRTGEAFF.

This chain joins TRBV27 and TRBJ2-1, with 10 positions matching TRBD2. J lost 7 bases, V lost 0 bases, and 6 bases had no gene match. There are 16 residues in the CDR3. Germline values: CDR1 MNHEY, CDR2 SMNVEV (reference sequence). CDR3 DNA: TGTGCCAGCAGTTTATCGTCTAGCGGGAGTCGTAATGAGCAGTTCTTC. As protein: CASSLSSSGSRNEQFF.

The chain has TRBV20-1 and TRBJ2-1; TRBD1 aligns across 7 bases. After removal of 3 bases from V and 5 bases from J, the junction contained 4 bases not matched to a gene. The germline CDR1 and CDR2 sequences are DFQATT and SNEGSKA (reference sequence). The CDR3 is 13 amino acids. Here the CDR3 reads CSARTGSHNEQFF. The CDR3 DNA is TGCAGTGCTAGGACAGGGAGTCACAATGAGCAGTTCTTC.

The gene calls are TRBV3-1 and TRBJ2-7; 8 nucleotides align to TRBD1. The CDR3 extends over 16 amino acids. Trimming cost V 4 bases and J 5 bases; bases outside gene matches: 13. Germline CDR1 reads LGHDT; CDR2 reads YNNKEL (reference sequence). The CDR3 DNA is TGTGCCAGCAGCCCCCGGCCCACAGGGGGTGGGCACGAGCAGTACTTC. The encoded protein is CASSPRPTGGGHEQYF.

The rearrangement joins TRBV27 to TRBJ2-7; D is unresolved. The length of the CDR3 is 15 residues. V dropped 6 bases and J dropped 4 bases, with 19 bases sitting between them. Germline V CDR1 and CDR2: MNHEY, SMNVEV (reference sequence). As DNA, the CDR3 is TGTGCCAGCAGCGGCCTACTCAGGATGTCGTACGAGCAGTACTTC. It yields the protein CASSGLLRMSYEQYF.

The chain links TRBV7-3 to TRBJ2-3; tentatively, D is TRBD2 (5 bases). This CDR3 region has 13 residues. Germline values: CDR1 SGHTA, CDR2 FQGTGA. The V and J ends lost 2 bases and 4 bases respectively, with 7 bases between them. Here the CDR3 DNA reads TGTGCCAGCAGCTTACTTAGCGCAGATACGCAGTATTTT. Translating gives CASSLLSADTQYF.

The chain employs TRBV28 and TRBJ1-3, with 12 bases matching TRBD1. Germline CDR1 reads MDHEN; CDR2 reads SYDVKM. The CDR3 sequence is 20 residues long. The junction had 15 bases not matched to a gene; V was cut back by 5 bases and J by 1 base. CDR3 bases: TGTGCCAGCAGTCCCCCCCGGGGGACAGGGGGCTTGATGTCTGGAAACACCATATATTTT. Translated, it gives CASSPPRGTGGLMSGNTIYF.

The V gene is TRBV28, the J gene TRBJ2-1, with 8 positions matching TRBD2. CDR1 is MDHEN and CDR2 is SYDVKM in the germline V gene. This CDR3 contains 15 residues. V lost 4 bases to trimming and J lost 0 bases; unmatched junction nucleotides: 2. CDR3 DNA: TGTGCCAGCAGTTCCGGGGGGGACTCCTACAATGAGCAGTTCTTC. Amino acids: CASSSGGDSYNEQFF.

This clonotype was detected only once. The rearrangement joins TRBV30 to TRBJ2-1; 9 bases are shared with TRBD2. The CDR3 consists of 14 residues. Germline-derived CDR1 and CDR2 are GTSNPN and SVGIG (reference sequence). The V and J ends lost 2 bases and 7 bases, in that order; junction bases with no gene match: 6. The CDR3: CAWSPGTSQNEQFF. The CDR3 bases are TGTGCCTGGAGTCCCGGGACTAGCCAAAATGAGCAGTTCTTC. Full variable domain (remainder filled in from reference TRBV30 and TRBJ2-1): SQTIHQWPATLVQPVGSPLSLECTVEGTSNPNLYWYRQAAGRGLQLLFYSVGIGQISSEVPQNLSASRPQDRQFILSSKKLLLSDSGFYLCAWSPGTSQNEQFFGPGTRLTVL.

The sample holds one count of this clonotype. V and J are TRBV14 and TRBJ1-1, with D unclear. CDR1 is SGHDN and CDR2 is FVKESK in the germline V gene. Between the trimmed V and J ends, which lost 4 bases and 0 bases, there was a span of 9 bases. The CDR3 runs 14 residues. CDR3 nucleotide sequence: TGTGCCAGCAGCCGCTCCAATATGAACACTGAAGCTTTCTTT. It is translated as CASSRSNMNTEAFF.

This chain connects TRBV4-1 to TRBJ1-1; perhaps TRBD1 as D (6 bases). V was clipped by 2 bases and J by 4 bases, with 14 bases between them. The CDR3 is made up of 15 amino acids. Germline V gene lookup returns CDR1 MGHRA and CDR2 YSYEKL. CDR3 nucleotides: TGCGCCAGCAGCCAACTAACGGGGGCCGGCACTGAAGCTTTCTTT. Amino acids: CASSQLTGAGTEAFF.

The genes are TRBV2 and TRBJ2-3, with D unclear. This CDR3 contains 13 residues. V was cut by 7 bases and J by 2 bases, with 10 bases left in between. From germline, CDR1 is SNHLY and CDR2 FYNNEI. CDR3 sequence: CASNPPFTDTQYF. CDR3 nucleotide sequence: TGTGCCAGCAACCCTCCCTTCACAGATACGCAGTATTTT.

This clonotype occurred a few times. V and J are TRBV6-1 and TRBJ1-5; 7 bases are shared with TRBD1. Germline CDR1 is MNHNS and CDR2 is SASEGT. The V and J ends lost 1 base and 5 bases, in that order; junction bases with no gene match: 5. The CDR3 has 15 amino acids. CDR3 region: CASSEGGQRDQPQHF. CDR3 DNA sequence: TGTGCCAGCAGTGAAGGGGGACAGAGGGATCAGCCCCAGCATTTT.

The chain employs TRBV19 and TRBJ2-1; 8 bases are a match to TRBD2. Germline CDR1 is LNHDA and CDR2 is SQIVND (reference sequence). V shed 5 bases and J 3 bases; nucleotides not matched to a gene: 6. CDR3 length: 15 amino acids. CDR3 coding DNA: TGTGCCAGTAGTGTCGGGACTAGTGGCTACAATGAGCAGTTCTTC. This sequence encodes CASSVGTSGYNEQFF.